This TCR beta chain was retrieved from a study of blood T cell repertoires in COVID-19. Overall study: From T cells, B-cell-depleted T cells, or PBMCs came the material, which was cDNA or gDNA.

The CDR3 has 18 amino acids. The V gene end was trimmed by 1 base and the J gene end by 5 bases; junction bases not matched to a gene: 12. Germline CDR1 reads SGHRS; CDR2 reads YFSETQ. The table came from immunoSEQ multiplex PCR; TCRdb's copy has only in-frame clones and leaves some out. In the table there are 190,000 or so clones, roughly 80% of which are singletons. The TCR was taken from a man in his fifties who had recovered from COVID-19. Sequences were obtained from peripheral blood. The chain couples TRBV5-1 to TRBJ2-1, with 10 bases fitting TRBD2. CDR3 loop: CASSLRLAGVARNNEQFF. The CDR3 DNA reads as TGCGCCAGCAGCTTGAGGCTAGCGGGAGTAGCCCGGAACAATGAGCAGTTCTTC.